The clone carrying this T cell receptor beta chain was seen just once. Its cognate antigen is unknown. These data belong to a study of resident and recirculating memory T cells in vitiligo. Repertoires were generated with immunoSEQ multiplex PCR, while TCRdb's copy carries only in-frame clones and drops some. The data show 40,000 to 45,000 clones, around 90% seen once. Germline V gives CDR1 SGHTA, CDR2 FQGNSA. The CDR3 is 15 amino acids. V was clipped by 5 bases and J by 0 bases, with 11 bases between them. Stability required unchanged lesions during the previous 6 months. Anyone treated within the previous three months was excluded. Study findings and constraints: TCR sequences were not conserved across biopsy sites or patients.

Input material: blood. V is TRBV7-2 and J is TRBJ1-3, with D maybe TRBD1 (6 bases). The TCR sequence derives from a male donor with vitiligo. The CDR3 region is CASSKDRLSGNTIYF. The CDR3 region has the DNA TGTGCCAGCAGCAAGGACAGACTCTCTGGAAACACCATATATTTT.